This T cell receptor (beta chain) is drawn from a study of OX40 agonist ivuxolimab in advanced cancers. In the study overall: Dose-escalation patients' cancers were hepatocellular carcinoma, melanoma, renal cell or head and neck cancer. Cohort: approximately 83% men, mean age about 60, aged roughly 23 to 79.

Comment on this clone: Its antigen is currently unknown.

Whole-study findings and limits: In a subset of nonresponders, normalized T-cell clonal expansion was also low.

The CDR3 sequence is 15 residues long. Germline CDR1 and CDR2: MDHEN and SYDVKM. V was pared by 6 bases and J by 4 bases, with 19 bases between. Sequencing was performed with immunoSEQ multiplex PCR; in TCRdb, only in-frame clones are kept and a portion is missing. The data contain roughly 92,000 clones, 92% of them singletons. This clonotype was obtained from an adult with an advanced solid tumor such as melanoma, head and neck, liver or kidney cancer. Source: CD4+ or CD8+ T cells sorted from blood, taken in a trial of the OX40 agonist ivuxolimab. The gene calls are TRBV28 and TRBJ2-7; TRBD1 might be the D (5 bases). The DNA of the CDR3 is TGTGCCAGCAGCCTTCGGGCAGGGAACACATACGAGCAGTACTTC. Protein: CASSLRAGNTYEQYF.